This entry lists 18 T cell receptor beta chains sequenced from one sample in a study of beta chain features in type 1 diabetes (dated by TCRdb to between 2017 and 2018). No antigen has been identified for these receptors. Overall study outcomes, separate from this receptor: In all four CD4+ subsets, TCRB CDR3 length was moderately but significantly shorter in type 1 diabetes patients.

Libraries came from the immunoSEQ multiplex PCR assay. The High Capacity cDNA Reverse Transcription Kit was used to reverse transcribe all of the isolated RNA, meaning that expressed TCRB transcripts were what got sequenced. As stored in TCRdb, this immuneACCESS dataset retains in-frame rearrangements with V and J assigned. A fraction of the clones does not appear; measured against another copy, unresolved V genes explain less than half of the discrepancy, and the remainder lacks a known reason. The sample table shows 230,000 or so clones, and roughly 17% are seen once. In total, the top ten clones hold roughly 0.08% of the sample. Sequencing was carried out using naive CD4+ T cells from blood. The cell subset or site label of this sample denotes: true naive CD4+ T cells. These TCRs come from a man younger than 45 with type 1 diabetes.

The gene calls are TRBV7-2 and TRBJ2-2; 8 positions agree with TRBD1. V lost 5 bases and J lost 0; bases outside the gene matches: 2. The CDR3 has 15 residues. Germline V gene data show CDR1 as SGHTA and CDR2 as FQGNSA. CDR3 loop: CASSPDRANTGELFF. In DNA, the CDR3 is TGTGCCAGCAGCCCGGACAGGGCGAACACCGGGGAGCTGTTTTTT. Drawing the rest from reference TRBV7-2 and TRBJ2-2, the complete variable domain is GAGVSQSPSNKVTEKGKDVELRCDPISGHTALYWYRQSLGQGLEFLIYFQGNSAPDKSGLPSDRFSAERTGGSVSTLTIQRTQQEDSAVYLCASSPDRANTGELFFGEGSRLTVL.

This clone was seen more than once but under ten times. The DNA of the CDR3 is TGTGCCTGGAACCTGGGACAGGGAAAAGAGACCCAGTACTTC. It codes for CAWNLGQGKETQYF. The chain joins TRBV30 to TRBJ2-5, with 9 bases aligning to TRBD1. Germline trimming cut 4 bases from V and 3 bases from J; bases unmatched to any gene: 6. Germline-derived CDR1 and CDR2 are GTSNPN and SVGIG (reference sequence). The CDR3 extends over 14 amino acids.

This clone was seen a few times. The J gene is TRBJ2-3, the V gene TRBV15; possibly TRBD1 or TRBD2 for D (5 bases each). The V end lost 3 bases, the J end lost 2 bases, and 15 bases lay between the germline ends. This CDR3 contains 16 residues. Germline assignment: CDR1 LNHNV and CDR2 YYDKDF (reference sequence). In nucleotides, the CDR3 is TGTGCCACCAGCAGGTATTCGGACGGGACCACAGATACGCAGTATTTT. This encodes CATSRYSDGTTDTQYF.

This clone was seen more than once but under ten times. V is TRBV5-6 and J is TRBJ2-5; D remains unclear. V lost 6 bases and J lost 5, with 14 bases in between. This CDR3 has 13 amino acids. The germline gives CDR1 SGHDT, CDR2 YYEEEE. The CDR3 region is CASNLVGKETQYF. CDR3 coding DNA: TGTGCCAGCAACCTGGTAGGGAAGGAGACCCAGTACTTC.

J is TRBJ2-1 and V is TRBV7-9, with 9 bases matching TRBD2. This CDR3 contains 16 residues. Germline V gives CDR1 SEHNR, CDR2 FQNEAQ (reference sequence). J gave up 0 bases and V 7 bases, and 7 bases lay outside the gene matches. The chain's CDR3 is CASTATSGSSYNEQFF. DNA for the CDR3: TGTGCCAGCACCGCGACTAGCGGAAGCTCCTACAATGAGCAGTTCTTC. Variable domain in full (rest from reference TRBV7-9 and TRBJ2-1): DTGVSQNPRHKITKRGQNVTFRCDPISEHNRLYWYRQTLGQGPEFLTYFQNEAQLEKSRLLSDRFSAERPKGSFSTLEIQRTEQGDSAMYLCASTATSGSSYNEQFFGPGTRLTVL.

The rearrangement joins TRBV4-2 to TRBJ1-1, with D possibly being TRBD1 (5 bases). Trimming cost V 0 bases and J 6 bases, with 8 bases left between them. Germline V lookup: CDR1 LGHNA, CDR2 YNFKEQ. The length of the CDR3 is 13 residues. The CDR3, as DNA: TGTGCCAGCAGCCAAGAGGGAGGGGCTGAAGCTTTCTTT. It codes for CASSQEGGAEAFF.

This clone came up a few times. This rearrangement joins TRBV27 to TRBJ2-7; 7 bases agree with TRBD1. The germline V gene has CDR1 MNHEY and CDR2 SMNVEV (reference sequence). V trimming: 8 bases; J trimming: 2 bases; junction bases outside the gene matches: 6. The CDR3 runs 13 residues. The CDR3 sequence is CASRDSEAYEQYF. CDR3 nucleotides: TGTGCCAGCCGGGACAGCGAAGCCTACGAGCAGTACTTC.

J is TRBJ2-1 and V is TRBV7-2, with 7 bases matching TRBD1. V lost 7 bases and J lost 6; bases outside the gene matches: 12. Germline V gene sequence: CDR1 SGHTA, CDR2 FQGNSA. The CDR3 extends over 15 amino acids. CDR3 amino acids: CASNLQGMGGNEQFF. The CDR3 coding sequence is TGTGCCAGCAACCTACAGGGGATGGGTGGCAATGAGCAGTTCTTC.

V usage is TRBV7-2 and J usage is TRBJ2-1; no clear D. The V and J ends lost 2 bases and 6 bases respectively, with 11 bases between them. The CDR3 sequence is 14 residues long. Germline CDR1 and CDR2: SGHTA and FQGNSA. The CDR3 protein is CASSLPGRRNEQFF. The CDR3, as DNA: TGTGCCAGCAGCTTACCGGGTCGCCGCAATGAGCAGTTCTTC.

This clone appeared a few times. The rearrangement uses TRBV9 and TRBJ2-7; 7 bases line up with TRBD2. Losses at the gene ends were 1 base for V and 7 bases for J; bases not matched to a gene: 2. Germline V gene lookup returns CDR1 SGDLS and CDR2 YYNGEE. CDR3 length equals 12 residues. The CDR3 protein is CASSVQGGEQYF. DNA of the CDR3: TGTGCCAGCAGCGTACAGGGAGGGGAGCAGTACTTC.

This clone has only a few counts. The J gene is TRBJ2-7, the V gene TRBV27, with 7 bases identical to TRBD2. V dropped 5 bases and J dropped 1; count of bases not matched to a gene: 11. This CDR3 has 16 residues. Germline CDR1 is MNHEY and CDR2 is SMNVEV (reference sequence). The CDR3 bases are TGTGCCAGCAGTCCCCGCGGGGGTGGCCTTTCCTACGAGCAGTACTTC. This translates into CASSPRGGGLSYEQYF.

The chain is built from TRBV20-1 and TRBJ2-5; no firm D call. Germline CDR1 DFQATT, CDR2 SNEGSKA (reference sequence). Deletions cut 7 bases from V and 4 bases from J, with 4 bases between. CDR3 size: 9 residues. The CDR3, as DNA: TGCAGTGTCTCAGAGACCCAGTACTTC. It is translated as CSVSETQYF.

This clone was detected a few times. Other DNA sequences within the sample encode an identical CDR3. V gene TRBV25-1 combines with J gene TRBJ2-3; D not resolved. Germline lookup yields CDR1 MGHDK and CDR2 SYGVNS. With 9 bases removed from V and 3 bases from J, the gap between germline ends came to 7 bases. This CDR3 has 11 residues. The CDR3 protein is CASRYTDTQYF. DNA for the CDR3: TGTGCCAGTCGATATACAGATACGCAGTATTTT.

This clone was recorded a few times. The chain employs TRBV7-8 and TRBJ2-5, with 8 bases aligning to TRBD1. Germline assignment: CDR1 SGHVS and CDR2 FQNEAQ. The CDR3 sequence is 14 residues long. The ends lost 1 base at V and 6 bases at J; junction bases unmatched: 4. CDR3 region: CASSLVGTGQTQYF. The CDR3 DNA is TGTGCCAGCAGCTTAGTCGGGACAGGCCAGACCCAGTACTTC.

The chain is built from TRBV9 and TRBJ2-7, with 11 bases identical to TRBD1. The CDR3 is made up of 15 amino acids. V was pared by 2 bases and J by 2 bases, with 3 bases of the junction left unmatched. In germline, CDR1 is SGDLS, CDR2 YYNGEE. The DNA of the CDR3 is TGTGCCAGCAGCGTCAGGACAGGGGGCCCCTACGAGCAGTACTTC. It yields the protein CASSVRTGGPYEQYF.

This clone was counted between two and nine times. The chain carries TRBV7-2 and TRBJ2-3, with D possibly TRBD2 on 6 matching bases. CDR1 SGHTA and CDR2 FQGNSA come from the germline V gene. V lost 3 bases and J 0 bases, leaving 10 bases between the germline ends. The CDR3 consists of 15 residues. For the CDR3, the DNA is TGTGCCAGCAGCTTCGGCGGGGCTAGCACAGATACGCAGTATTTT. It is translated as CASSFGGASTDTQYF. Filled out from reference TRBV7-2 and TRBJ2-3, the complete variable domain reads GAGVSQSPSNKVTEKGKDVELRCDPISGHTALYWYRQSLGQGLEFLIYFQGNSAPDKSGLPSDRFSAERTGGSVSTLTIQRTQQEDSAVYLCASSFGGASTDTQYFGPGTRLTVL.

The chain carries TRBV27 and TRBJ2-7, with D possibly TRBD1 on 5 matching bases. This CDR3 has 14 residues. From germline, CDR1 is MNHEY and CDR2 SMNVEV (reference sequence). The V and J ends lost 2 bases and 4 bases respectively, with 12 bases between them. CDR3 nucleotides: TGTGCCAGCAGTTTAACCCAGGGTTGGTACGAGCAGTACTTC. Translated: CASSLTQGWYEQYF.

This clone was found a few times. The chain has TRBV6-1 and TRBJ2-5; D gene uncertain. The CDR3 is 14 amino acids. V was shortened by 2 bases and J by 1 base, with 8 bases between the two germline ends. Germline V gives CDR1 MNHNS, CDR2 SASEGT. CDR3 sequence reads: CASSEHTVQETQYF. The CDR3 DNA sequence: TGTGCCAGCAGTGAACATACGGTCCAAGAGACCCAGTACTTC.